The 32 T cell receptor beta chains below were found in one sample sequenced in a study of T-cell reconstitution after alpha-beta-depleted transplantation in children (dated by TCRdb to about 2016). Library creation used PCR. Sequencing instrument: Illumina HiSeq 2500. TCR libraries were prepared with molecular barcoding, using unique molecular identifiers to normalize TCRbeta repertoire quantification. TCRdb passed the public sequencing reads through fastp at Q25 and MiXCR, retaining productive beta sequences. All rows with the same CDR3 protein become a single entry with the most common DNA and genes. The sample yields about 980,000 distinct CDR3 sequences; about 31% were counted once. Jointly, the top ten make up more than 25% of the sample. Per the publication, the treatment or condition label means: allogeneic hematopoietic cell transplantation with graft depleted of TCRalphabeta T cells and CD19 B cells.

Sequenced here: PBMCs, mostly from graft donor cells, sampled 360 days after TCRalphabeta/CD19-depleted stem cell transplant. These receptors were taken from a boy under three years old who had a stem cell transplant for SCID, so the T cells may come from the graft donor.

V gene TRBV4-1 combines with J gene TRBJ2-7; weak D call: TRBD2 (6 bases). Trimming pared 2 bases from V and 4 bases from J, leaving 9 bases between. The CDR3 totals 13 residues. CDR1 is MGHRA and CDR2 is YSYEKL in the germline V gene. This CDR3 is CASSQRETYEQYF. The CDR3 coding sequence is TGCGCCAGCAGCCAACGGGAGACTTACGAGCAGTACTTC.

This rearrangement joins TRBV20-1 to TRBJ2-3; 9 nucleotides match TRBD2. Losses at the gene ends were 3 bases for V and 5 bases for J; bases not matched to a gene: 12. The CDR3 contains 16 residues. Germline CDR1 is DFQATT and CDR2 is SNEGSKA (reference sequence). The CDR3 protein is CSASASGTSSGDTQYF. In DNA, the CDR3 is TGCAGTGCTAGTGCCTCCGGGACTAGCTCCGGAGATACGCAGTATTTT.

In this sample, this clonotype turned up a few times. The chain couples TRBV29-1 to TRBJ2-3; D not resolved. V lost 4 bases, J lost 0 bases, and 11 bases lay in between. The CDR3 contains 14 residues. From germline, CDR1 is SQVTM and CDR2 ANQGSEA. The CDR3 here is CSVGQAFSTDTQYF. The CDR3 DNA reads TGCAGCGTTGGTCAGGCCTTTAGCACAGATACGCAGTATTTT.

This clonotype was recorded a few times. The chain links TRBV20-1 to TRBJ2-7; possible D gene TRBD1, 6 bases. The CDR3 is made up of 13 amino acids. With 5 bases removed from V and 4 bases from J, the gap between germline ends came to 15 bases. The germline V gene has CDR1 DFQATT and CDR2 SNEGSKA (reference sequence). The CDR3 here is CSAVDRRLYEQYF. CDR3 DNA: TGCAGTGCTGTCGACAGGAGGCTTTACGAGCAGTACTTC.

This clonotype was counted only a few times. The chain carries TRBV5-1 and TRBJ2-3; 11 positions match TRBD2. V lost 0 bases to trimming and J lost 1 base; unmatched junction nucleotides: 7. The CDR3 sequence is 18 residues long. Germline CDR1 and CDR2: SGHRS and YFSETQ. CDR3 in amino acids: CASSLDLAGGLRTDTQYF. CDR3 sequence (DNA): TGCGCCAGCAGCTTGGATCTAGCGGGGGGTCTACGCACAGATACGCAGTATTTT. Full variable domain (missing parts from reference TRBV5-1 and TRBJ2-3): KAGVTQTPRYLIKTRGQQVTLSCSPISGHRSVSWYQQTPGQGLQFLFEYFSETQRNKGNFPGRFSGRQFSNSRSEMNVSTLELGDSALYLCASSLDLAGGLRTDTQYFGPGTRLTVL.

This clonotype was observed a few times. This chain connects TRBV7-9 to TRBJ1-1; D unclear. The CDR3 consists of 11 residues. Trimming stripped 5 bases from V and 7 bases from J, with 8 bases between. The germline V gene has CDR1 SEHNR and CDR2 FQNEAQ (reference sequence). CDR3 sequence: CASSPKDEAFF. The CDR3 nucleotides read TGTGCCAGCAGCCCGAAGGATGAAGCTTTCTTT.

Only a few counts were recorded for this clonotype. The chain combines TRBV4-2 with TRBJ1-4, with D uncertain. This CDR3 is built from 13 residues. Germline-derived CDR1 and CDR2 are LGHNA and YNFKEQ. The V end lost 4 bases, the J end lost 12 bases, and 15 bases lay between the germline ends. The DNA for the CDR3 is TGTGCCAGCAGCCCACACCTGGGTTGGGAACTGTTTTTT. This codes for CASSPHLGWELFF.

The V call is TRBV27, the J call TRBJ1-5; 7 nucleotides match TRBD1. CDR1 is MNHEY, CDR2 SMNVEV, per germline (reference sequence). The CDR3 totals 15 residues. V trimming: 5 bases; J trimming: 7 bases; junction bases outside the gene matches: 11. The CDR3 region is CASSPRQGNGQPQHF. As DNA, the CDR3 is TGTGCCAGCAGTCCCCGACAGGGAAATGGGCAGCCCCAGCATTTT.

This clonotype has more than one count but fewer than ten. The rearrangement uses TRBV10-3 and TRBJ2-7, with D maybe TRBD1 (6 bases). Trimming left V 6 bases short and J 3 bases short, with 9 bases between. The CDR3 is 12 residues long. Germline CDR1 is ENHRY and CDR2 is SYGVKD. CDR3: CAISAQGYEQYF. CDR3 DNA: TGTGCCATCAGCGCACAGGGCTACGAGCAGTACTTC.

This sequence joins TRBV28 and TRBJ2-3; D is ambiguous. Germline lookup yields CDR1 MDHEN and CDR2 SYDVKM. The CDR3 is 16 residues long. Trimming removed 2 bases from V and 0 bases from J, with 12 bases in between. Here the CDR3 reads CASSLPDIPSTDTQYF. The CDR3 coding sequence is TGTGCCAGCAGTTTACCCGACATACCTAGCACAGATACGCAGTATTTT.

Details on this clonotype: One end of the junction is discordant with germline, which a read error may explain. V gene TRBV20-1 combines with J gene TRBJ2-7; 8 bases match TRBD2. This CDR3 comprises 17 residues. The germline CDR1 and CDR2 sequences are DFQATT and SNEGSKA (reference sequence). The CDR3 spells CCARGRFHGGAPYEQYF. DNA of the CDR3: TGCTGTGCTAGAGGGAGGTTCCACGGGGGGGCCCCCTACGAGCAGTACTTC.

This clonotype was counted a few times. V and J are TRBV2 and TRBJ2-5, with 9 bases lining up with TRBD2. The CDR3 runs 17 residues. Germline V CDR1 and CDR2: SNHLY, FYNNEI. V shed 2 bases, J shed 2 bases, and the junction held 9 bases outside the gene matches. CDR3 residues: CASSENLASGNQETQYF. CDR3 coding DNA: TGTGCCAGCAGTGAAAATCTGGCTAGCGGGAATCAAGAGACCCAGTACTTC.

The sample holds a few counts of this clonotype. This chain uses TRBV7-6 with TRBJ1-6; D perhaps matches TRBD1 (6 bases). Germline V gives CDR1 SGHVS, CDR2 FNYEAQ. Deletions cut 5 bases from V and 6 bases from J, with 8 bases between. This CDR3 is 13 amino acids long. CDR3 sequence: CASSQGINSPLHF. The CDR3 DNA is TGTGCCAGCAGCCAGGGGATTAATTCACCCCTCCACTTT.

This chain links TRBV11-2 with TRBJ1-1; D is perhaps TRBD1 (5 bases). This CDR3 has 16 amino acids. Germline CDR1 is SGHAT and CDR2 is FQNNGV. V was clipped by 5 bases and J by 3 bases, with 19 bases between them. The CDR3 region has the DNA TGTGCCAGCAGCCATCCCGTACGGGGGATTTACACTGAAGCTTTCTTT. Amino acids: CASSHPVRGIYTEAFF. The entire variable domain, with the rest obtained from reference TRBV11-2 and TRBJ1-1, is as follows: EAGVAQSPRYKIIEKRQSVAFWCNPISGHATLYWYQQILGQGPKLLIQFQNNGVVDDSQLPKDRFSAERLKGVDSTLKIQPAKLEDSAVYLCASSHPVRGIYTEAFFGQGTRLTVV.

In this sample, this clonotype turned up a few times. The chain combines TRBV24-1 with TRBJ2-5; 12 nucleotides line up with TRBD1. The CDR3 covers 17 residues. Per the germline V gene, CDR1 is KGHDR and CDR2 is SFDVKD. V was pared by 0 bases and J by 5 bases, with 6 bases of the junction left unmatched. The CDR3 nucleotides are TGTGCCACCAGTGATTTGCAGGGGACAGGGGGCGTGGAGACCCAGTACTTC. It encodes CATSDLQGTGGVETQYF.

This sequence joins TRBV2 and TRBJ2-1; D uncertain. CDR3 length equals 12 residues. Germline CDR1 reads SNHLY; CDR2 reads FYNNEI. The ends were cut back, 4 bases at V and 10 bases at J, with 11 bases in the middle. The CDR3 DNA sequence: TGTGCCAGCAGTGGGACCGGCCTCGAGCAGTTCTTC. This codes for CASSGTGLEQFF. Full variable domain (missing parts from reference TRBV2 and TRBJ2-1): EPEVTQTPSHQVTQMGQEVILRCVPISNHLYFYWYRQILGQKVEFLVSFYNNEISEKSEIFDDQFSVERPDGSNFTLKIRSTKLEDSAMYFCASSGTGLEQFFGPGTRLTVL.

This clonotype was found a few times. The V call is TRBV3-1, the J call TRBJ2-7, with 9 bases fitting TRBD1. Germline V gives CDR1 LGHDT, CDR2 YNNKEL (reference sequence). The V gene end was trimmed by 2 bases and the J gene end by 5 bases; junction bases not matched to a gene: 16. The CDR3 is 18 residues long. The CDR3 nucleotides read TGTGCCAGCAGCCAAACCCAACCGGGACAGGGAGGTTCCCACGAGCAGTACTTC. Translation gives CASSQTQPGQGGSHEQYF.

This clonotype was counted many times. The V and J genes are TRBV28 and TRBJ2-5; 7 bases fit TRBD1. Germline V CDR1 and CDR2: MDHEN, SYDVKM. The CDR3 has 16 residues. Trimming at V came to 5 bases and at J to 7 bases, leaving 16 bases not matched to a gene. The CDR3 loop is CASSLTGIYSLGTQYF. CDR3 in DNA: TGTGCCAGCAGTCTGACAGGGATATACTCATTGGGGACCCAGTACTTC. The full variable domain, completed using reference TRBV28 and TRBJ2-5, is DVKVTQSSRYLVKRTGEKVFLECVQDMDHENMFWYRQDPGLGLRLIYFSYDVKMKEKGDIPEGYSVSREKKERFSLILESASTNQTSMYLCASSLTGIYSLGTQYFGPGTRLLVL.

This clonotype was counted at least ten times. This chain connects TRBV27 to TRBJ1-2; maybe TRBD1 (5 bases). Per the germline V gene, CDR1 is MNHEY and CDR2 is SMNVEV (reference sequence). This CDR3 is 14 amino acids long. The V gene lost 6 bases and the J gene lost 2 bases, with 13 bases spanning the gap. CDR3 protein: CASRETVLNYGYTF. Here the CDR3 DNA reads TGTGCCAGCAGGGAGACAGTGCTGAACTATGGCTACACCTTC.

This clonotype was detected a few times. The chain employs TRBV18 and TRBJ2-7, with D possibly matching TRBD1 (5 bases). CDR3 length: 15 amino acids. Germline loops: CDR1 KGHSH, CDR2 LQKENI. V was shortened by 3 bases and J by 2 bases, with 14 bases between the two germline ends. The CDR3 loop reads CASSPTTENPYEQYF. The DNA of the CDR3 is TGTGCCAGCTCACCGACGACAGAAAACCCCTACGAGCAGTACTTC. The full variable domain, in which reference TRBV18 and TRBJ2-7 provide the parts outside the CDR3, is NAGVMQNPRHLVRRRGQEARLRCSPMKGHSHVYWYRQLPEEGLKFMVYLQKENIIDESGMPKERFSAEFPKEGPSILRIQQVVRGDSAAYFCASSPTTENPYEQYFGPGTRLTVT.

The chain has TRBV28 and TRBJ1-5, with 9 bases that match TRBD1. The CDR3 is 16 residues long. V lost 4 bases, J lost 6 bases, and 10 bases stayed unmatched. The germline gives CDR1 MDHEN, CDR2 SYDVKM. The CDR3 bases are TGTGCCAGCAGTTCTCCCGGACAGGGGTGGGTTCAGCCCCAGCATTTT. Protein: CASSSPGQGWVQPQHF.

This clonotype turned up a few times. The V and J genes are TRBV12-3 or TRBV12-4 and TRBJ2-3, with D perhaps TRBD2 (5 bases). The CDR3 spans 14 residues. Trimming removed 10 bases at V and 6 bases at J, with 20 bases between. The CDR3: CATARARARDTQYF. CDR3 DNA sequence: TGTGCCACGGCACGGGCGCGGGCGCGGGATACGCAGTATTTT.

This clonotype was counted a few times. V is TRBV4-3 and J is TRBJ2-7; D is possibly TRBD2 (5 bases). The ends were cut back, 1 base at V and 0 bases at J, with 13 bases in the middle. Per the germline V gene, CDR1 is LGHNA and CDR2 is YSLEER. This CDR3 comprises 16 residues. The CDR3 DNA follows: TGCGCCAGCAGCCAAGGCAGCGGAACAAACTCCTACGAGCAGTACTTC. It specifies CASSQGSGTNSYEQYF.

This chain connects TRBV12-3 or TRBV12-4 to TRBJ2-1; 13 bases are shared with TRBD2. This CDR3 is 17 amino acids long. V shed 5 bases and J 5 bases; nucleotides not matched to a gene: 9. The CDR3 DNA is TGTGCCAGCAGTCCAATGGGACTAGCGGGGAGGAACAATGAGCAGTTCTTC. Its protein product is CASSPMGLAGRNNEQFF.

V is TRBV20-1 and J is TRBJ1-1; 8 nucleotides match TRBD1. V was clipped by 0 bases and J by 5 bases; unmatched bases: 5. In germline, CDR1 is DFQATT, CDR2 SNEGSKA (reference sequence). The CDR3 has 14 amino acids. CDR3 sequence: CSARDIYRGTEAFF. The CDR3 nucleotides read TGCAGTGCTAGAGACATATACAGGGGGACTGAAGCTTTCTTT.

The V call is TRBV12-3 or TRBV12-4, the J call TRBJ2-1, with TRBD2 as a possible D gene (6 bases). The CDR3 length is 15 residues. Trimming cost V 5 bases and J 2 bases, with 13 bases left between them. The CDR3 DNA reads TGTGCCAGCAGTCCCTCACCGGGGGCCTACAATGAGCAGTTCTTC. It translates to CASSPSPGAYNEQFF.

J is TRBJ2-7 and V is TRBV6-1, with 7 bases fitting TRBD1. CDR3 length: 14 amino acids. Germline CDR1 reads MNHNS; CDR2 reads SASEGT. V shed 7 bases and J 0 bases; nucleotides not matched to a gene: 6. This CDR3 is CASKQGWNSYEQYF. The CDR3 nucleotides are TGTGCCAGCAAACAGGGGTGGAACTCCTACGAGCAGTACTTC.

This chain connects TRBV5-4 to TRBJ1-2; tentative D call: TRBD1 (5 bases). CDR1 is SGHNT, CDR2 YYREEE, per germline (reference sequence). The CDR3 is 15 amino acids. V was clipped by 3 bases and J by 7 bases, with 19 bases between them. CDR3 DNA sequence: TGTGCCAGCAGCTGGGCTCAGGGTAATCTTCCTGGCTACACCTTC. It yields the protein CASSWAQGNLPGYTF.

The chain recombines TRBV20-1 with TRBJ2-3, with 12 bases that match TRBD2. V was pared by 5 bases and J by 10 bases, with 4 bases of the junction left unmatched. The CDR3 extends over 12 amino acids. Germline CDR1 reads DFQATT; CDR2 reads SNEGSKA (reference sequence). The CDR3 DNA is TGCAGTGCTTTGACTAGCGGGGGAGCGCAGTATTTT. This codes for CSALTSGGAQYF.

The rearrangement uses TRBV15 and TRBJ2-1, with a weak D call TRBD1 (6 bases). CDR1 and CDR2 (germline): LNHNV, YYDKDF (reference sequence). With 1 base removed from V and 0 bases from J, the gap between germline ends came to 10 bases. The CDR3 has 16 residues. Written as DNA, the CDR3 is TGTGCCACCAGCAGAGGGGACACTAGCTCCTACAATGAGCAGTTCTTC. Its protein product is CATSRGDTSSYNEQFF.

This clonotype was found a few times. The chain joins TRBV5-1 to TRBJ2-3; tentative D call: TRBD2 (5 bases). V was cut by 0 bases and J by 6 bases, with 11 bases left in between. This CDR3 region has 14 residues. From germline, CDR1 is SGHRS and CDR2 YFSETQ. The CDR3 DNA reads as TGCGCCAGCAGCTTGGAACTAGTAACCGATACGCAGTATTTT. It encodes CASSLELVTDTQYF.

This clonotype appeared once. The chain has TRBV4-1 and TRBJ2-7, with D possibly TRBD2 on 5 matching bases. Germline CDR1 and CDR2: MGHRA and YSYEKL. The CDR3 extends over 12 amino acids. V was cut by 2 bases and J by 6 bases, with 8 bases left in between. The CDR3 is CASSQPLAEQYF. The CDR3 DNA is TGCGCCAGCAGCCAACCCCTAGCCGAGCAGTACTTC.